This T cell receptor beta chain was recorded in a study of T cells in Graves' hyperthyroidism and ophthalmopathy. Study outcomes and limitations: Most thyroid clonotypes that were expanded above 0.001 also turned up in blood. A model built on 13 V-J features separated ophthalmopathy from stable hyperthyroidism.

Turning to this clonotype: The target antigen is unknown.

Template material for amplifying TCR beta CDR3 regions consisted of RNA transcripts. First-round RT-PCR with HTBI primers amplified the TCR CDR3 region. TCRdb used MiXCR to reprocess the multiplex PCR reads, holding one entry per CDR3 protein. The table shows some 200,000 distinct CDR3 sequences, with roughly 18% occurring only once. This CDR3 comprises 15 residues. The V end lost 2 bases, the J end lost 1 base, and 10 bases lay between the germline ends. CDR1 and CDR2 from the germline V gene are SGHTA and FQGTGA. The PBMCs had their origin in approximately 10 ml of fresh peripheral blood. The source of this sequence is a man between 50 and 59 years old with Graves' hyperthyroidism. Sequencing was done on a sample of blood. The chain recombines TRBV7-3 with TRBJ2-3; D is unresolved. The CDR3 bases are TGTGCCAGCAGCTTATATGAGTCGGGCACAGATACGCAGTATTTT. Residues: CASSLYESGTDTQYF.